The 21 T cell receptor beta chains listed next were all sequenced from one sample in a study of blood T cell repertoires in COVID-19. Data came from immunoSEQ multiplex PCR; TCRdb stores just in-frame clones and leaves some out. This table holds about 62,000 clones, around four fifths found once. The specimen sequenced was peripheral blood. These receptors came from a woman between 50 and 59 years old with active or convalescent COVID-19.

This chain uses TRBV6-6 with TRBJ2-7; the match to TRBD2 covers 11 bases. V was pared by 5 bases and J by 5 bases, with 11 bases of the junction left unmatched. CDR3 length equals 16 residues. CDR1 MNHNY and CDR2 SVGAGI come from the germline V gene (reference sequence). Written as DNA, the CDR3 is TGTGCCAGCAGTAAGGCCGGGACTAGCGGATTTAACGAGCAGTACTTC. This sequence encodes CASSKAGTSGFNEQYF.

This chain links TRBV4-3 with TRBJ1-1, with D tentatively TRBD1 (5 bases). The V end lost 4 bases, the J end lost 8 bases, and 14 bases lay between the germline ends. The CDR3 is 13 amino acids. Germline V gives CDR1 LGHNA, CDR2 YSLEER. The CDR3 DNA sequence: TGCGCCAGCAGCCGAAACAGTCAGGGAGAAGCTTTCTTT. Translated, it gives CASSRNSQGEAFF.

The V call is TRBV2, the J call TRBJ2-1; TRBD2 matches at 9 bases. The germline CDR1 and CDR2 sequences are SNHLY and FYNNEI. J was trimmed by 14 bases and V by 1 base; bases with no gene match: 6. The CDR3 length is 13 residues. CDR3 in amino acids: CASSEVVSGSKFF. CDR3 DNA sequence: TGTGCCAGCAGTGAAGTCGTTAGCGGGAGTAAGTTCTTC.

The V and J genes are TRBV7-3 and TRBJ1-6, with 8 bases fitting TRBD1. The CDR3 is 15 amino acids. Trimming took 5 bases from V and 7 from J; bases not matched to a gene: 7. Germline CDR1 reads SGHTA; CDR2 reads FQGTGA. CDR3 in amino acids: CASSQDRGWNSPLHF. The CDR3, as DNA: TGTGCCAGCAGCCAAGACAGGGGTTGGAATTCACCCCTCCACTTT.

The CDR3 bases are TGTGCCAGCAGCCCTGGGGGACAGGGTGGCTACACCTTC. Its protein is CASSPGGQGGYTF. The chain is built from TRBV9 and TRBJ1-2; TRBD1 aligns across 9 bases. The germline CDR1 and CDR2 sequences are SGDLS and YYNGEE. CDR3 size: 13 residues. V was clipped by 4 bases and J by 7 bases; unmatched bases: 5.

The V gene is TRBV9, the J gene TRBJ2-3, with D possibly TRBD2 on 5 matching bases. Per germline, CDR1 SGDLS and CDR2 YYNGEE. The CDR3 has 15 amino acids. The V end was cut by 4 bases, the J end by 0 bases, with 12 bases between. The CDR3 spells CASSPSPTSTDTQYF. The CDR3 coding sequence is TGTGCCAGCAGCCCTAGCCCCACCAGCACAGATACGCAGTATTTT.

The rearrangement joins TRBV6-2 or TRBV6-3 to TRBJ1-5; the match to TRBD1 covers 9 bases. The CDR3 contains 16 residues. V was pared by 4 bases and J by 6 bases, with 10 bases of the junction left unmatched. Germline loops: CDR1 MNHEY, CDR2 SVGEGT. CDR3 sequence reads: CASSSAGTGPSQPQHF. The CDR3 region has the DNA TGTGCCAGCAGTTCCGCCGGGACAGGGCCCAGTCAGCCCCAGCATTTT.

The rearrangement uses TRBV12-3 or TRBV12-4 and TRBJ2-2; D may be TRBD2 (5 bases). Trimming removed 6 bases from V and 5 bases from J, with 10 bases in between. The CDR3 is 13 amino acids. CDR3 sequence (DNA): TGTGCCAGCAGGGCTAGCAGAACCGGGGAGCTGTTTTTT. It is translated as CASRASRTGELFF.

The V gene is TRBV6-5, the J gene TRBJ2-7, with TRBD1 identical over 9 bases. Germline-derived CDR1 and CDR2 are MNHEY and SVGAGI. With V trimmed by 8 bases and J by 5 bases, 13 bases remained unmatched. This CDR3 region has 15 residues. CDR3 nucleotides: TGTGCCAGCTTCTCCCCACAGGGGGCTGGCCACGAGCAGTACTTC. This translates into CASFSPQGAGHEQYF.

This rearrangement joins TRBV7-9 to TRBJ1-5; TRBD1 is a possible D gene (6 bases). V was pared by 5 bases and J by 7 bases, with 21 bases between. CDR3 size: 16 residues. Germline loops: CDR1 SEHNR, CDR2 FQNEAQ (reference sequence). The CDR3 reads CASSPLVGGLGQPQHF. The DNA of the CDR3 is TGTGCCAGCAGCCCACTAGTCGGGGGGCTAGGCCAGCCCCAGCATTTT.

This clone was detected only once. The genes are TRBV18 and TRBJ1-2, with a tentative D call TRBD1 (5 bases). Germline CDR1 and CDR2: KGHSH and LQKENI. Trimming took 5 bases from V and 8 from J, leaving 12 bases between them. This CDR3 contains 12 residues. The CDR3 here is CASSSGLEGYTF. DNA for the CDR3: TGTGCCAGCTCATCAGGGTTGGAGGGCTACACCTTC.

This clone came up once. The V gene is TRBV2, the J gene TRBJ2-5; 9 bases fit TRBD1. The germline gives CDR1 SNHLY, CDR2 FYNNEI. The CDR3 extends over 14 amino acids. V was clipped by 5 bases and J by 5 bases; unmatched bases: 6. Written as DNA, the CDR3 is TGTGCCAGCAGTAACCGACAGGGGGGGGAGACCCAGTACTTC. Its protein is CASSNRQGGETQYF.

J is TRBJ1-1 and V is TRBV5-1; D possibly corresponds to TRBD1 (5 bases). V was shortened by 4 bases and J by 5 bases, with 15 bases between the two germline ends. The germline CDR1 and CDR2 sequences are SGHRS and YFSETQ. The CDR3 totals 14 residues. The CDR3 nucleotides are TGCGCCAGCAGCCCTAGGGGCGCAGGGACTGAAGCTTTCTTT. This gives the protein CASSPRGAGTEAFF.

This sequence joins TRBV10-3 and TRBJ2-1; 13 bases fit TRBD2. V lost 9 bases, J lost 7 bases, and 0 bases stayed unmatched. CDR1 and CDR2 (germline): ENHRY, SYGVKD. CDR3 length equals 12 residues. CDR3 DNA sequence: TGTGCCATGGGACTAGCGGGAAATGAGCAGTTCTTC. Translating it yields CAMGLAGNEQFF.

The CDR3 protein is CASSQGTAHGYTF. The CDR3 DNA sequence: TGTGCCAGCAGCCAAGGGACAGCCCATGGCTACACCTTC. The chain recombines TRBV3-1 (or the pseudogene TRBV3-2) with TRBJ1-2; maybe TRBD1 (6 bases). The CDR3 length is 13 residues. Germline V CDR1 and CDR2: LGHDT, YNNKEL (reference sequence). The V end was cut by 1 base, the J end by 6 bases, with 9 bases between.

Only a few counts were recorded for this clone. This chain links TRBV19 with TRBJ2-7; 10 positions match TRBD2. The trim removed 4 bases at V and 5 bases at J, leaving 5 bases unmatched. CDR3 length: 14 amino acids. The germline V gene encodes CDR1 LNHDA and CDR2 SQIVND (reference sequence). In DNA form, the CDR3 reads TGTGCCAGTAGTAAGGCTAGCGGGAGAGACGAGCAGTACTTC. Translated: CASSKASGRDEQYF.

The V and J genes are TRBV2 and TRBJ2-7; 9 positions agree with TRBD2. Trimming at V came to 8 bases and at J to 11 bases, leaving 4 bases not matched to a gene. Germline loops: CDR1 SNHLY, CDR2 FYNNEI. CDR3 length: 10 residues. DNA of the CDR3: TGTGCCAGCGGGGCGGGAGGGGAGTACTTC. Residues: CASGAGGEYF.

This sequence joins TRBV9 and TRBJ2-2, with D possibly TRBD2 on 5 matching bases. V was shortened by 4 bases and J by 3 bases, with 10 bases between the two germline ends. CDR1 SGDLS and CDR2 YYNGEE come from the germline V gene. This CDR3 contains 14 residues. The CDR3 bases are TGTGCCAGCAGCCAGCGGACCTACACCGGGGAGCTGTTTTTT. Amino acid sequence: CASSQRTYTGELFF. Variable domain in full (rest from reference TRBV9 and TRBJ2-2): DSGVTQTPKHLITATGQRVTLRCSPRSGDLSVYWYQQSLDQGLQFLIQYYNGEERAKGNILERFSAQQFPDLHSELNLSSLELGDSALYFCASSQRTYTGELFFGEGSRLTVL.

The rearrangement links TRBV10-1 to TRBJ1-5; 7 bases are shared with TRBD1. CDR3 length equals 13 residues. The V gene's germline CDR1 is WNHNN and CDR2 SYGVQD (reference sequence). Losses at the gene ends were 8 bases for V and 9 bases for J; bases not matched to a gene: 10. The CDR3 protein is CASPGQITGPQHF. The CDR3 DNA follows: TGCGCCAGCCCGGGACAGATCACAGGGCCCCAGCATTTT.

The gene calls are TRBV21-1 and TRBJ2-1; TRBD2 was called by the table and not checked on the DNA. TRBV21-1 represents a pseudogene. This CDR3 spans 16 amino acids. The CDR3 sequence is CASSKPRTSGRNEQFF. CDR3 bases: TGTGCCAGCAGCAAGCCTCGGACTAGCGGGAGGAATGAGCAGTTCTTC.

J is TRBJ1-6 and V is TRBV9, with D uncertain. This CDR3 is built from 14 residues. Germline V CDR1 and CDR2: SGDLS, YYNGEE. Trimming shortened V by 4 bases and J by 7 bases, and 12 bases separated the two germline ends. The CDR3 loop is CASSIRSQNSPLHF. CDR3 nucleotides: TGTGCCAGCAGCATCCGGTCCCAAAATTCACCCCTCCACTTT.